The rows below give T cell receptor beta chains drawn from one sample of a study of CD8 T cells in Susac syndrome. TCRdb reanalysed the immunoSEQ multiplex PCR reads using MiXCR and keeps one entry per CDR3 protein. The data show over 200,000 distinct CDR3 sequences, 85% to 95% seen once. Sequencing was done on a sample of CD4+ T cells from PBMCs. All receptors come from a human donor with multiple sclerosis. CDR3s include the opening cysteine and the closing phenylalanine or tryptophan. Fields, in order: V gene, D gene, J gene, clone size, CDR3 length, CDR3 protein, CDR3 DNA. A D gene is named only where the DNA matches it firmly. Clone size is not always given. Where it is, it says once, few, many or a class for expanded clones.

v_gene: TRBV14; d_gene: -; j_gene: TRBJ1-2; abundance: -; len: 18; CDR3aa: CASSQEGADLSGVNGYTF; CDR3nt: TGTGCCAGCAGCCAAGAAGGGGCGGACCTCTCCGGGGTTAATGGCTACACCTTC
v_gene: TRBV12-3/TRBV12-4; d_gene: -; j_gene: TRBJ1-2; abundance: -; len: 12; CDR3aa: CASSLAPFDYTF; CDR3nt: TGTGCCAGCAGTTTAGCGCCGTTCGACTACACCTTC
v_gene: TRBV30; d_gene: -; j_gene: TRBJ2-1; abundance: few; len: 11; CDR3aa: CAWSGADEQFF; CDR3nt: TGTGCCTGGAGCGGTGCTGATGAGCAGTTCTTC
v_gene: TRBV29-1; d_gene: -; j_gene: TRBJ1-5; abundance: -; len: 15; CDR3aa: CSVEVGKGLGQPQHF; CDR3nt: TGCAGCGTTGAAGTGGGAAAGGGTCTCGGTCAGCCCCAGCATTTT
v_gene: TRBV21-1; d_gene: -; j_gene: TRBJ2-1; abundance: -; len: 18; CDR3aa: CASSKALRGRGSYNEQFF; CDR3nt: TGTGCCAGCAGCAAAGCGCTCAGGGGGAGAGGTTCTTACAATGAGCAGTTCTTC
v_gene: TRBV6-6; d_gene: TRBD1; j_gene: TRBJ2-1; abundance: -; len: 13; CDR3aa: CASSMTGGNEQFF; CDR3nt: TGTGCCAGCAGTATGACAGGGGGCAATGAGCAGTTCTTC
v_gene: TRBV10-3; d_gene: TRBD1; j_gene: TRBJ2-3; abundance: -; len: 14; CDR3aa: CAISQGQGPDTQYF; CDR3nt: TGTGCCATCAGCCAAGGACAGGGGCCAGATACGCAGTATTTT
v_gene: TRBV4-2; d_gene: TRBD2; j_gene: TRBJ2-3; abundance: -; len: 18; CDR3aa: CASSRQYSSGVITDTQYF; CDR3nt: TGTGCCAGCAGCCGCCAATATTCTAGCGGGGTAATAACAGATACGCAGTATTTT
v_gene: TRBV7-6; d_gene: -; j_gene: TRBJ2-3; abundance: few; len: 16; CDR3aa: CASSLEADFPTDTQYF; CDR3nt: TGTGCCAGCAGCTTAGAGGCGGACTTCCCTACAGATACGCAGTATTTT
v_gene: TRBV29-1; d_gene: -; j_gene: TRBJ2-2; abundance: -; len: 13; CDR3aa: CSVAQGGTGELFF; CDR3nt: TGCAGCGTTGCCCAGGGAGGAACCGGGGAGCTGTTTTTT
v_gene: TRBV5-1; d_gene: -; j_gene: TRBJ2-6; abundance: -; len: 15; CDR3aa: CASAPDSLGRDVLTF; CDR3nt: TGCGCCAGCGCCCCGGACAGTTTGGGGCGGGACGTCCTGACTTTC